The 24 T cell receptor beta chains given below trace back to one sample, sequenced in a study of blood T cell repertoires in COVID-19. The repertoire was sequenced with immunoSEQ multiplex PCR; TCRdb's copy has only in-frame clones and lacks some. The sample shows 200,000 to 300,000 clones, about 82% of them seen only once. The sequencing input was peripheral blood. The receptors derive from a man between 45 and 60 years old with COVID-19, enrolled during active disease.

The chain employs TRBV2 and TRBJ2-3; no firm D call. This CDR3 is built from 15 residues. Germline V CDR1 and CDR2: SNHLY, FYNNEI. The V and J ends lost 5 bases and 0 bases respectively, with 12 bases between them. The CDR3 loop reads CASSKRGSSTDTQYF. The CDR3 region has the DNA TGTGCCAGCAGTAAAAGAGGTTCTAGCACAGATACGCAGTATTTT.

This clone has only one observation. The chain combines TRBV6-5 with TRBJ1-2; a weak D match, TRBD1 (5 bases). The CDR3 is 14 residues long. Germline V gene data show CDR1 as MNHEY and CDR2 as SVGAGI. The V and J ends lost 0 bases and 8 bases respectively, with 13 bases between them. The CDR3 is CASSYSNGAWGYTF. The CDR3 DNA sequence: TGTGCCAGCAGTTACTCGAATGGGGCGTGGGGCTACACCTTC.

The V call is TRBV6-5, the J call TRBJ1-6; 8 bases map to TRBD1. The J segment lost 9 bases and the V segment lost 4 bases, leaving 5 bases of the junction unmatched. This CDR3 comprises 14 residues. In germline, CDR1 is MNHEY, CDR2 SVGAGI. The CDR3 sequence is CASSSSQGGSPLHF. CDR3 in DNA: TGTGCCAGCAGTTCCTCACAGGGGGGTTCACCCCTCCACTTT.

The chain uses TRBV7-8 and TRBJ1-5; no reliable D call. The CDR3 is made up of 14 amino acids. Germline-derived CDR1 and CDR2 are SGHVS and FQNEAQ. V was cut by 2 bases and J by 7 bases, with 12 bases left in between. As DNA, the CDR3 is TGTGCCAGCAGCTTATTAGGAGGGAGCCAGCCCCAGCATTTT. Amino acids: CASSLLGGSQPQHF.

This rearrangement joins TRBV5-8 to TRBJ1-4; 7 nucleotides agree with TRBD1. J gave up 0 bases and V 3 bases, and 5 bases lay outside the gene matches. Germline V gives CDR1 SGHTS, CDR2 YDEGEE. CDR3 length: 16 residues. CDR3 in DNA: TGTGCCAGCAGCTGGGGACAGCCAACAACTAATGAAAAACTGTTTTTT. It translates to CASSWGQPTTNEKLFF.

This clone turned up a few times. This same CDR3 is encoded by further DNA sequences in the sample. V gene TRBV7-9 combines with J gene TRBJ2-7; a weak D match, TRBD1 (5 bases). The germline V and J ends were trimmed by 4 bases and 2 bases, with 9 bases remaining between them. Germline V CDR1 and CDR2: SEHNR, FQNEAQ (reference sequence). The CDR3 contains 13 residues. The CDR3 protein is CASSSGRAYEQYF. In DNA form, the CDR3 reads TGTGCCAGCAGCTCCGGCAGGGCCTACGAGCAGTACTTC.

This chain joins TRBV5-5 and TRBJ2-5; a possible D gene is TRBD2 (6 bases). The CDR3 has 14 amino acids. Trimming removed 4 bases from V and 1 base from J, with 11 bases in between. Germline values: CDR1 SGHKS, CDR2 YYEKEE (reference sequence). The CDR3 DNA sequence: TGTGCCAGCAGCCGGGGGATATCCCAAGAGACCCAGTACTTC. Its translation: CASSRGISQETQYF. Combining the CDR3 with reference TRBV5-5 and TRBJ2-5 gives the whole variable domain DAGVTQSPTHLIKTRGQQVTLRCSPISGHKSVSWYQQVLGQGPQFIFQYYEKEERGRGNFPDRFSARQFPNYSSELNVNALLLGDSALYLCASSRGISQETQYFGPGTRLLVL.

This chain connects TRBV9 to TRBJ1-1; the D gene is possibly TRBD1 (6 bases). Trimming left V 4 bases short and J 6 bases short, with 19 bases between. This CDR3 is 15 amino acids long. Germline V gene lookup returns CDR1 SGDLS and CDR2 YYNGEE. CDR3 residues: CASSSQGYNEAEAFF. In nucleotides, the CDR3 is TGTGCCAGCAGCTCACAGGGTTATAATGAGGCTGAAGCTTTCTTT.

The genes are TRBV7-9 and TRBJ1-4; D may be TRBD1 (5 bases). V dropped 0 bases and J dropped 8 bases, with 19 bases sitting between them. This CDR3 is 17 amino acids long. CDR1 SEHNR and CDR2 FQNEAQ come from the germline V gene (reference sequence). The CDR3 loop reads CASSLAPTLRQKEKLFF. CDR3 coding DNA: TGTGCCAGCAGCTTAGCGCCCACCCTACGACAGAAGGAAAAACTGTTTTTT.

The gene calls are TRBV19 and TRBJ2-1; tentative D call: TRBD2 (6 bases). V was cut by 1 base and J by 1 base, with 11 bases left in between. In germline, CDR1 is LNHDA, CDR2 SQIVND (reference sequence). The CDR3 is 16 residues long. CDR3 DNA: TGTGCCAGTAGTATAGGTTCGCGGGGTTCCTACAATGAGCAGTTCTTC. It yields the protein CASSIGSRGSYNEQFF.

The V call is TRBV9, the J call TRBJ2-3, with TRBD2 matching 9 bases. V lost 1 base to trimming and J lost 1 base; unmatched junction nucleotides: 7. Per the germline V gene, CDR1 is SGDLS and CDR2 is YYNGEE. The CDR3 has 17 amino acids. CDR3 in DNA: TGTGCCAGCAGCGTAACCTTAGCGGGGGCCGGCACAGATACGCAGTATTTT. Encoded protein: CASSVTLAGAGTDTQYF.

The count of this clone is one. The rearrangement links TRBV6-5 to TRBJ1-6, with D perhaps TRBD1 (6 bases). This CDR3 region has 15 residues. CDR1 and CDR2 from the germline V gene are MNHEY and SVGAGI. V was trimmed by 0 bases and J by 6 bases, leaving 9 bases between them. In DNA form, the CDR3 reads TGTGCCAGCAGTTACTCGGGGGCAGGTAATTCACCCCTCCACTTT. The encoded protein is CASSYSGAGNSPLHF.

J is TRBJ1-5 and V is TRBV28; 7 positions agree with TRBD1. The CDR3 extends over 15 amino acids. With 4 bases clipped from V and 6 bases from J, the junction kept 9 bases outside the gene matches. Germline values: CDR1 MDHEN, CDR2 SYDVKM. The CDR3 is CASSSISGGVQPQHF. The CDR3 DNA follows: TGTGCCAGCAGTTCCATATCAGGGGGAGTTCAGCCCCAGCATTTT.

This clone was detected once. The chain employs TRBV28 and TRBJ1-2; a weak D match, TRBD1 (6 bases). This CDR3 region has 13 residues. V lost 5 bases, J lost 4 bases, and 11 bases lay in between. CDR1 and CDR2 from the germline V gene are MDHEN and SYDVKM. CDR3 in DNA: TGTGCCAGCAGTGGACGGGACACCTATGGCTACACCTTC. Translated: CASSGRDTYGYTF.

The genes are TRBV3-1 (or the pseudogene TRBV3-2) and TRBJ2-1, with 14 bases that match TRBD2. Trimming at V came to 3 bases and at J to 6 bases, leaving 10 bases not matched to a gene. The CDR3 runs 18 residues. The V gene's germline CDR1 is LGHDT and CDR2 YNNKEL (reference sequence). CDR3 loop: CASSQRFPGLAGVNEQFF. The CDR3 bases are TGTGCCAGCAGCCAGCGGTTTCCGGGACTAGCGGGGGTCAATGAGCAGTTCTTC.

The V call is TRBV18, the J call TRBJ2-6, with D unresolved. Looked up from germline, CDR1 is KGHSH and CDR2 is LQKENI. Between the trimmed V and J ends, which lost 3 bases and 0 bases, there was a span of 6 bases. This CDR3 is built from 15 residues. The CDR3 protein is CASSPFSSGANVLTF. For the CDR3, the DNA is TGTGCCAGCTCACCTTTCAGCTCTGGGGCCAACGTCCTGACTTTC.

V usage is TRBV5-1 and J usage is TRBJ2-2; 13 bases map to TRBD2. Trimming removed 5 bases from V and 6 bases from J; junction bases left unmatched: 4. The germline V gene encodes CDR1 SGHRS and CDR2 YFSETQ. The CDR3 extends over 15 amino acids. The CDR3 DNA is TGCGCCAGCAGGCCTACTAGCGGGGGGGCCGGGGAGCTGTTTTTT. Translated: CASRPTSGGAGELFF.

The rearrangement uses TRBV25-1 and TRBJ2-2; D is ambiguous. The CDR3 is 15 residues long. Germline V lookup: CDR1 MGHDK, CDR2 SYGVNS. Trimming cost V 6 bases and J 5 bases, with 16 bases left between them. CDR3 nucleotide sequence: TGTGCCAGCAGCTCCGGGTACTCGAGAACCGGGGAGCTGTTTTTT. Protein: CASSSGYSRTGELFF.

V usage is TRBV4-2 and J usage is TRBJ2-7; D unclear. The CDR3 totals 14 residues. Trimming left V 0 bases short and J 9 bases short, with 15 bases between. Per germline, CDR1 LGHNA and CDR2 YNFKEQ. CDR3 DNA: TGTGCCAGCAGCCAAGATCCCGTGGCGGCGACGCAGTACTTC. Its translation is CASSQDPVAATQYF.

The V call is TRBV7-2, the J call TRBJ2-1; 8 positions agree with TRBD2. Germline loops: CDR1 SGHTA, CDR2 FQGNSA. With 3 bases clipped from V and 2 bases from J, the junction kept 3 bases outside the gene matches. This CDR3 spans 15 amino acids. The CDR3 loop reads CASSFWRGAYNEQFF. CDR3 sequence (DNA): TGTGCCAGCAGCTTCTGGCGGGGGGCCTACAATGAGCAGTTCTTC.

This chain links TRBV9 with TRBJ2-2; 9 nucleotides match TRBD1. The CDR3 loop spans 16 amino acids. CDR1 SGDLS and CDR2 YYNGEE come from the germline V gene. Germline trimming cut 4 bases from V and 11 bases from J; bases unmatched to any gene: 15. CDR3 protein: CASSPVVGGGQGELFF. The CDR3 coding sequence is TGTGCCAGCAGCCCAGTAGTAGGAGGGGGACAGGGAGAGCTGTTTTTT.

The rearrangement joins TRBV6-6 to TRBJ1-6; D is undetermined. The CDR3 runs to 16 residues. Per the germline V gene, CDR1 is MNHNY and CDR2 is SVGAGI (reference sequence). The V end lost 0 bases, the J end lost 6 bases, and 12 bases lay between the germline ends. The CDR3 DNA sequence: TGTGCCAGCAGTTACTCGAGTCCGGTTCTTAATTCACCCCTCCACTTT. It encodes CASSYSSPVLNSPLHF.

The chain employs TRBV3-1 (or the pseudogene TRBV3-2) and TRBJ2-7; D is possibly TRBD2 (6 bases). The CDR3 is 14 residues long. V was pared by 0 bases and J by 7 bases, with 13 bases between. CDR1 is LGHDT and CDR2 is YNNKEL in the germline V gene (reference sequence). The CDR3 sequence is CASSQDFGGGEQYF. DNA of the CDR3: TGTGCCAGCAGCCAAGATTTCGGTGGGGGGGAGCAGTACTTC.

The gene calls are TRBV27 and TRBJ1-2; D not resolved. Germline V lookup: CDR1 MNHEY, CDR2 SMNVEV (reference sequence). CDR3 length: 16 residues. V was pared by 5 bases and J by 1 base, with 17 bases between. The CDR3 sequence: CASSRLAGNFNYGYTF. CDR3 bases: TGTGCCAGCAGTAGGTTGGCGGGCAACTTTAACTATGGCTACACCTTC.